What follows are 15 T cell receptor beta chains derived from one specimen sequenced in a study of shared clonotypes between healthy human individuals. Clones were read by immunoSEQ multiplex PCR, and TCRdb kept only the in-frame ones, dropping some. The table shows about 490,000 clones, with 75% to 85% occurring only once. The sample taken for sequencing was PBMCs. Receptor source: a woman between 40 and 55 years old in good health. Some clones in this sample may be carry-over from other donors' samples.

Worth noting for this clone: A read error may be the cause here, since a much bigger clone is one base away. The chain has TRBV6-6 and TRBJ2-2, with 9 bases identical to TRBD2. The length of the CDR3 is 15 residues. Germline V lookup: CDR1 MNHNY, CDR2 SVGAGI (reference sequence). CDR3 sequence (DNA): TGTGCCAGCACCGGGCTAGCGGGAAGGACCGGGGAGCTGTCTTTT. It translates to CASTGLAGRTGELSF.

This clone was found once. The V and J genes are TRBV10-3 and TRBJ2-1; D ambiguous. The germline V and J ends were trimmed by 0 bases and 0 bases, with 12 bases remaining between them. This CDR3 spans 17 amino acids. Per the germline V gene, CDR1 is ENHRY and CDR2 is SYGVKD. The DNA for the CDR3 is TGTGCCATCAGTGAGTCGGGCCAGCCGAGCTCCTACAATGAGCAGTTCTTC. The encoded protein is CAISESGQPSSYNEQFF.

This chain joins TRBV7-3 and TRBJ2-1, with a weak D call TRBD2 (7 bases). V lost 5 bases and J lost 3, with 17 bases in between. Germline V gives CDR1 SGHTA, CDR2 FQGTGA. The CDR3 consists of 16 residues. The CDR3 sequence is CASSLRGGANYNEQFF. The DNA for the CDR3 is TGTGCCAGCAGCCTAAGGGGGGGAGCTAACTACAATGAGCAGTTCTTC.

The chain recombines TRBV6-6 with TRBJ2-7; D is perhaps TRBD2 (6 bases). Trimming removed 1 base at V and 1 base at J, with 11 bases between. This CDR3 is built from 15 residues. Per the germline V gene, CDR1 is MNHNY and CDR2 is SVGAGI (reference sequence). The CDR3 DNA reads TGTGCCAGCAGTTACTACCCCAGCGGGTCCTACGAGCAGTACTTC. It translates to CASSYYPSGSYEQYF.

As concerns this clone: Other DNA sequences of this sample code for an identical CDR3. The chain carries TRBV7-2 and TRBJ2-5; 7 bases align to TRBD2. The CDR3 runs 14 residues. Germline values: CDR1 SGHTA, CDR2 FQGNSA. V was pared by 1 base and J by 1 base, with 0 bases of the junction left unmatched. Here the CDR3 reads CASSLERGQETQYF. Written as DNA, the CDR3 is TGTGCCAGCAGCTTAGAGCGGGGCCAAGAGACCCAGTACTTC. Based on the CDR3 plus reference TRBV7-2 and TRBJ2-5, the full variable domain is GAGVSQSPSNKVTEKGKDVELRCDPISGHTALYWYRQSLGQGLEFLIYFQGNSAPDKSGLPSDRFSAERTGGSVSTLTIQRTQQEDSAVYLCASSLERGQETQYFGPGTRLLVL.

The J gene is TRBJ2-5, the V gene TRBV27; D is unresolved. The better agreement between TRBJ2-7 and the DNA end casts doubt on the J call. The CDR3 sequence is 14 residues long. Germline CDR1 and CDR2: MNHEY and SMNVEV (reference sequence). Here the CDR3 DNA reads TGTGCCAGCAGTTTAGGTCCCGTCTCCTACGAGCAGTACTTC. This codes for CASSLGPVSYEQYF.

This sequence joins TRBV5-5 and TRBJ2-1, with TRBD2 identical over 7 bases. The germline CDR1 and CDR2 sequences are SGHKS and YYEKEE (reference sequence). Unmatched junction bases numbered 12, after V lost 0 bases and J lost 0 bases. The length of the CDR3 is 19 residues. The CDR3 nucleotides read TGTGCCAGCAGCTTGGTGAGGACGGGAGGTTCCTACTCCTACAATGAGCAGTTCTTC. The encoded protein is CASSLVRTGGSYSYNEQFF.

This sequence joins TRBV5-1 and TRBJ2-7, with 7 bases aligning to TRBD1. The CDR3 length is 13 residues. Germline V gene sequence: CDR1 SGHRS, CDR2 YFSETQ. Germline trimming cut 2 bases from V and 3 bases from J; bases unmatched to any gene: 2. The CDR3 region is CASSFTGDYEQYF. The CDR3 bases are TGCGCCAGCAGCTTTACAGGGGACTACGAGCAGTACTTC.

This clone showed up just a few times. The rearrangement uses TRBV19 and TRBJ1-2, with 9 positions matching TRBD1. This CDR3 spans 15 amino acids. The J segment lost 2 bases and the V segment lost 3 bases, leaving 4 bases of the junction unmatched. The germline V gene has CDR1 LNHDA and CDR2 SQIVND (reference sequence). The CDR3 reads CASSIGTGQNYGYTF. The CDR3 DNA reads as TGTGCCAGTAGTATCGGGACAGGGCAGAACTATGGCTACACCTTC.

This clone has only one observation. The CDR3 region is CASSQMLAPGNEQFF. In DNA form, the CDR3 reads TGCGCCAGCAGCCAAATGCTAGCCCCAGGGAATGAGCAGTTCTTC. The V gene is TRBV4-1, the J gene TRBJ2-1; either TRBD1 or TRBD2 may supply D (5 bases each). V shed 2 bases and J shed 7 bases, with 15 bases lying between them. This CDR3 is built from 15 residues. The germline CDR1 and CDR2 sequences are MGHRA and YSYEKL.

The rearrangement joins TRBV27 to TRBJ2-6, with 8 bases that match TRBD1. Germline CDR1 reads MNHEY; CDR2 reads SMNVEV (reference sequence). Unmatched junction bases numbered 11, after V lost 3 bases and J lost 4 bases. This CDR3 is 18 amino acids long. The CDR3, as DNA: TGTGCCAGCAGTTTCTTGACAGGGGAAGGGCTCGGGGCCAACGTCCTGACTTTC. This gives the protein CASSFLTGEGLGANVLTF.

Regarding this clone: This may come from a read error, since a much larger clone is one base off. The rearrangement joins TRBV15 to TRBJ2-7, with D possibly TRBD1 on 6 matching bases. The V and J ends lost 0 bases and 1 base respectively, with 10 bases between them. The CDR3 is 15 residues long. CDR1 and CDR2 (germline): LNHNV, YYDKDF (reference sequence). In DNA form, the CDR3 reads TGTGCCACCAGCAGAGATCGGCAGGGGTCCTACGAGCAGTACTTC. Translating gives CATSRDRQGSYEQYF.

This chain connects TRBV7-9 to TRBJ1-2; 8 nucleotides match TRBD1. The CDR3 sequence is 13 residues long. Germline trimming cut 6 bases from V and 3 bases from J; bases unmatched to any gene: 3. Germline assignment: CDR1 SEHNR and CDR2 FQNEAQ (reference sequence). The DNA of the CDR3 is TGTGCCAGCAGGGCGACAGGGGACTATGGCTACACCTTC. This encodes CASRATGDYGYTF.

The chain recombines TRBV6-5 with TRBJ1-2, with no clear D. V lost 4 bases to trimming and J lost 5 bases, with 8 bases between them. The CDR3 loop spans 12 amino acids. Germline V gene lookup returns CDR1 MNHEY and CDR2 SVGAGI. CDR3 sequence: CASSSLGYGYTF. The CDR3, as DNA: TGTGCCAGCAGTTCCCTGGGGTATGGCTACACCTTC.

This clone was seen only a few times. The rearrangement joins TRBV30 to TRBJ2-3, with 8 bases identical to TRBD2. J was trimmed by 5 bases and V by 4 bases; bases with no gene match: 2. CDR3 length equals 12 residues. Looked up from germline, CDR1 is GTSNPN and CDR2 is SVGIG (reference sequence). As DNA, the CDR3 is TGTGCCTGGAACCTAGCGGGAGATACGCAGTATTTT. Translation: CAWNLAGDTQYF.